Listed below are T cell receptor beta chains from one sample, sequenced in a study of blood T cell repertoires in COVID-19. Using immunoSEQ multiplex PCR, the repertoire was profiled, and TCRdb retains in-frame clones only, with some absent. The sample records approximately 360,000 clones, about 90% being singletons. Sequences were obtained from peripheral blood. These TCRs come from a middle-aged man with acute or convalescent COVID-19. Each CDR3 is given with its conserved first and last residue. A D gene is named only where the DNA matches it firmly. Not all rows give a size; the values are once, few, many and, for expanded clones, a class.

v_call	j_call	clone_size	d_call	cdr3_nt	cdr3_aa
TRBV4-1	TRBJ2-7	-	-	TGCGCCAGCAGCCAGGGAGTCTCCTACGAGCAGTACTTC	CASSQGVSYEQYF
TRBV4-1	TRBJ2-7	-	TRBD1	TGCGCCAGCAGCGCCGCTGGCGGACAGGTCGAGCAGTACTTC	CASSAAGGQVEQYF
TRBV11-2	TRBJ2-1	-	-	TGTGCCAGCAGCTTAACAGGCTACAATGAGCAGTTCTTC	CASSLTGYNEQFF
TRBV5-4	TRBJ2-7	-	TRBD2	TGTGCCAGCAGCAGTGGACTAGCGGAGGGTGCCCCCTACGAGCAGTACTTC	CASSSGLAEGAPYEQYF
TRBV5-1	TRBJ2-6	-	-	TGCGCCAGCAGTGTAAGGAGGAGATGGGACTCTGGGGCCAACGTCCTGACTTTC	CASSVRRRWDSGANVLTF
TRBV1	TRBJ2-2	-	-	TGCACCAGCAGCCCTACCCCACTAGCGCGCGGCACCGGGGAGCTGTTTTTT	CTSSPTPLARGTGELFF
TRBV15	TRBJ1-2	-	-	TGTGCCACCAGCCGCATGGAGAACTATGGCTACACCTTC	CATSRMENYGYTF
TRBV27	TRBJ1-2	-	TRBD1	TGTGCCAGCAGTTTAGGCAGGGGGAAGGGCTACACCTTC	CASSLGRGKGYTF
TRBV2	TRBJ1-3	-	-	TGTGCCAGCAGAGGGGGACGGGAGGCAAACACCATATATTTT	CASRGGREANTIYF
TRBV28	TRBJ1-6	-	TRBD1	TGTGCCAGCAGCCGACAAGGGACAGGGACCTATAATTCACCCCTCCACTTT	CASSRQGTGTYNSPLHF
TRBV7-3	TRBJ2-2	-	-	TGTGCCAGCAGCTTCCTAGCGCAGAACACCGGGGAGCTGTTTTTT	CASSFLAQNTGELFF
TRBV19	TRBJ2-5	-	-	TGTGCCAGTAGTATGGTGCGTGGAGAGACCCAGTACTTC	CASSMVRGETQYF
TRBV6-2/TRBV6-3	TRBJ1-2	-	-	TGTGCCAGCAGTTACCCACACCCGGGGACCTTC	CASSYPHPGTF
TRBV6-5	TRBJ2-7	-	-	TGTGCCAGCATCAGGACACGGAACTCCTACGAGCAGTACTTC	CASIRTRNSYEQYF
TRBV19	TRBJ2-6	-	TRBD1	TGTGCCAGTAGTATGGCTGACAGGGGAAGGTATCCTGGGGCCAACGTCCTGACTTTC	CASSMADRGRYPGANVLTF
TRBV5-1	TRBJ2-5	-	TRBD2	TGCGCCAGCAAACAAACGTCAGCGGGGATGGGAGAGACCCAGTACTTC	CASKQTSAGMGETQYF
TRBV10-3	TRBJ1-1	-	TRBD1	TGTGCCATCAGTGTGACAGGGGAGAACACTGAAGCTTTCTTT	CAISVTGENTEAFF
TRBV10-3	TRBJ1-1	-	-	TGTGCCATCAGAACCGACGGAGGTGAAGCTTTCTTT	CAIRTDGGEAFF
TRBV30	TRBJ2-7	-	TRBD1	TGTGCCCGACAGGGGGAAGGACCCTACGAGCAGTACTTC	CARQGEGPYEQYF
TRBV4-3	TRBJ1-2	-	-	TGCGCCAGCAGCCAAGTTAGGTGGGCGGGCTATGGCTACACCTTC	CASSQVRWAGYGYTF
TRBV7-2	TRBJ2-3	-	-	TGTGCCAGCAGTCCCAACCAGGGCGACGCGCAGTATTTT	CASSPNQGDAQYF
TRBV7-3	TRBJ2-3	-	TRBD2	TGTGCCAGCAGCCCAGGACTAGCGGGGGTCACAGATACGCAGTATTTT	CASSPGLAGVTDTQYF
TRBV7-9	TRBJ1-1	-	-	TGTGCCAGCAGCTCCCGTCTAACAGGGACGAACACTGAAGCTTTCTTT	CASSSRLTGTNTEAFF
TRBV28	TRBJ2-5	-	-	TGTGCCAGCAGATTACGGGGTACACTCCTCCAAGAGACCCAGTACTTC	CASRLRGTLLQETQYF
TRBV9	TRBJ2-2	-	-	TGTGCCAGCAGCCTACGTTTCGGGGAGCTGTTTTTT	CASSLRFGELFF
TRBV6-2/TRBV6-3	TRBJ1-1	-	-	TGTGCCAGCAGCAGAACCCAGGGCGTAGGTACTGAAGCTTTCTTT	CASSRTQGVGTEAFF
TRBV27	TRBJ1-3	-	-	TGTGCCAGCAGTCCGACGGGGGTTACTGGAAACACCATATATTTT	CASSPTGVTGNTIYF
TRBV30	TRBJ1-4	-	-	TGTGCCTGGAGTGTGCAGGAAACTAATGAAAAACTGTTTTTT	CAWSVQETNEKLFF
TRBV3-1/TRBV3-2	TRBJ1-5	-	TRBD1	TGTGCCAGCAGCCGGACAGGGGATGAGCCCCAGCATTTT	CASSRTGDEPQHF
TRBV5-4	TRBJ2-1	-	-	TGTGCCAGCAGTCTTTTTAGACAGAGAAACAATGAGCAGTTCTTC	CASSLFRQRNNEQFF
TRBV27	TRBJ2-5	-	TRBD2	TGTGCCAGCAGTCCAACAGACCCGGGGGCTAGCGGGGGCCAAGAGACCCAGTACTTC	CASSPTDPGASGGQETQYF
TRBV7-9	TRBJ1-2	-	-	TGTGCCAGCAGCTTTTTCGAGGCAGGGGATTTTTCTGGCTACACCTTC	CASSFFEAGDFSGYTF
TRBV10-2	TRBJ2-3	-	TRBD1	TGCGCCAGCAGTGATTACAGGGGTGCAGATACGCAGTATTTT	CASSDYRGADTQYF
TRBV20-1	TRBJ2-3	-	-	TGCAGTGCTAGTGCGGCTAGATTGAGGGATACGCAGTATTTT	CSASAARLRDTQYF
TRBV5-1	TRBJ2-7	-	TRBD1	TGCGCCAGCAGCGCGGGACAGGGGGTAACCTACGAGCAGTACTTC	CASSAGQGVTYEQYF
TRBV6-5	TRBJ1-2	-	TRBD1	TGTGCCAGCAGGGACAGGGGGACTAACTATGGCTACACCTTC	CASRDRGTNYGYTF
TRBV7-2	TRBJ2-2	-	-	TGTGCCAGCAGCCGCCAGGGGGGACTCCTCCCCACCGGGGAGCTGTTTTTT	CASSRQGGLLPTGELFF
TRBV11-1	TRBJ2-5	-	-	TGTGCCAGCAGCTCGGGGTCAGGAAGCCAAGAGACCCAGTACTTC	CASSSGSGSQETQYF
TRBV3-1/TRBV3-2	TRBJ1-1	-	-	TGTGCCAGCAGCTTTGCTAACGAAATCGAAGCTTTCTTT	CASSFANEIEAFF
TRBV7-2	TRBJ1-2	-	TRBD1	TGTGCCAGCAGCTGGAGGACAGGTCAGGCCTACACCTTC	CASSWRTGQAYTF
TRBV5-1	TRBJ2-3	few	-	TGCGCCAGCAGCTTCCGGGGGATGGGAACGGAGAATACGCAGTATTTT	CASSFRGMGTENTQYF
TRBV18	TRBJ1-5	-	-	TGTGCCAGCTCACCAACGGGGGGCAATCAGCCCCAGCATTTT	CASSPTGGNQPQHF
TRBV18	TRBJ2-1	-	-	TGTGCCAGCTCACCAGTCAGGGAGGTGGTACCGGAGCAGTTCTTC	CASSPVREVVPEQFF
TRBV6-1	TRBJ1-4	-	-	TGTGCCAGCAGTGAAAACAGACGACTGTTTTTT	CASSENRRLFF
TRBV29-1	TRBJ2-5	-	TRBD2	TGCAGCGTCGGGACTAGCGGGAGCTCGGAGACCCAGTACTTC	CSVGTSGSSETQYF
TRBV4-1	TRBJ1-5	-	TRBD1	TGCGCCAGCAGCTTCCTCCAGACAGGGGGACAGCCCCAGCATTTT	CASSFLQTGGQPQHF
TRBV6-6	TRBJ1-5	-	-	TGTGCCAGCAGTCTCAACCGGAATCAGCCCCAGCATTTT	CASSLNRNQPQHF
TRBV11-3	TRBJ2-5	-	TRBD1	TGTGCCAGCAGCCGAGACAGGGGTGGGGAGACCCAGTACTTC	CASSRDRGGETQYF
TRBV7-4	TRBJ2-6	-	TRBD1	TGTGCCATCAAAAATGGGGACAGGGGGCTCTTCTCTGGGGCCAACGTCCTGACTTTC	CAIKNGDRGLFSGANVLTF
TRBV30	TRBJ2-7	-	-	TGTGCCTGGACCTTCCCGACAGGTCCTAAGGGGGAGCAGTACTTC	CAWTFPTGPKGEQYF
TRBV7-2	TRBJ1-4	-	-	TGTGCCAGCAGCCGGACAAGCGGCGGGGCACAGAATGAAAAACTGTTTTTT	CASSRTSGGAQNEKLFF
TRBV29-1	TRBJ1-1	-	-	TGCAGCGTTGCCCTTGGGCTGAACACTGAAGCTTTCTTT	CSVALGLNTEAFF
TRBV9	TRBJ2-1	-	-	TGTGCCAGCAGCCCAGAGGGGGATTACAATGAGCAGTTCTTC	CASSPEGDYNEQFF
TRBV4-3	TRBJ2-5	-	-	TGCGCCAGCAGCCGACGAGGGCAGCGGAGGGAGACCCAGTACTTC	CASSRRGQRRETQYF
TRBV15	TRBJ2-5	-	-	TGTGCCACCAGCAGAGATGGTAGAGAGACCCAGTACTTC	CATSRDGRETQYF
TRBV6-6	TRBJ1-5	-	-	TGTGCCAGCAGTTATCGAGGGTCTAATCAGCCCCAGCATTTT	CASSYRGSNQPQHF
TRBV2	TRBJ1-6	-	-	TGTGCCAGCACCCGAGAGCAGGACTATAATTCACCCCTCCACTTT	CASTREQDYNSPLHF
TRBV29-1	TRBJ2-5	few	TRBD1	TGCAGCGTTGAAGCCCGGGCCACAGGGGAAAAGACCCAGTACTTC	CSVEARATGEKTQYF
TRBV29-1	TRBJ2-1	-	TRBD2	TGCAGCGCTAGCGGGAGCTCCTACAATGAGCAGTTCTTC	CSASGSSYNEQFF